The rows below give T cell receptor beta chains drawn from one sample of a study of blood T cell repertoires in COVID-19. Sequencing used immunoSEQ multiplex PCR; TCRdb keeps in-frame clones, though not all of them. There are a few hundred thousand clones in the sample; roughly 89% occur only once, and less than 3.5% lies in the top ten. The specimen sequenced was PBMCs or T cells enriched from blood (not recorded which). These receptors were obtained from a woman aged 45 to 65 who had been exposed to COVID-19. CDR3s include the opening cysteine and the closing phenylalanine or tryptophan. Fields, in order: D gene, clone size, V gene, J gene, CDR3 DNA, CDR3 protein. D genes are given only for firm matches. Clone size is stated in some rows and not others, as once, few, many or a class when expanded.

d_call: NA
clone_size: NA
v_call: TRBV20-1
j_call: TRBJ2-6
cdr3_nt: TGCAGTGCTAGTCCCCCACACTACTCTGGGGCCAACGTCCTGACTTTC
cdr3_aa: CSASPPHYSGANVLTF

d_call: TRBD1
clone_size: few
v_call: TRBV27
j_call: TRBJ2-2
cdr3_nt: TGTGCCAGCAGTTTTAGTCAGGGGGCCTTCACCGGGGAGCTGTTTTTT
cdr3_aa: CASSFSQGAFTGELFF

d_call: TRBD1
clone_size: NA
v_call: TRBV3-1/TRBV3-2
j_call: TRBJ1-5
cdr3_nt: TGTGCCAGCAGCCAACACGGACAGGGTGGATTTCTTGGCAATCAGCCCCAGCATTTT
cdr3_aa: CASSQHGQGGFLGNQPQHF

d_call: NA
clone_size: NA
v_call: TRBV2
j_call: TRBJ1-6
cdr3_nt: TGTGCCAGCAGGACAGAAACAAAGTCACCCCTCCACTTT
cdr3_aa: CASRTETKSPLHF

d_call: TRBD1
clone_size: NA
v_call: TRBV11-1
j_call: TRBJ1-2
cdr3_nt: TGTGCCAGCAGCCCCACTTTGGGACAGGTCTATGGCTACACCTTC
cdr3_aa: CASSPTLGQVYGYTF

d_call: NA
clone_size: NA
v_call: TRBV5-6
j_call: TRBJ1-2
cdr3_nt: TGTGCCAGCAGCTTGGACAGCCCCTATGGCTACACCTTC
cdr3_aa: CASSLDSPYGYTF

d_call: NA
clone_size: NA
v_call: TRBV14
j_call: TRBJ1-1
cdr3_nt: TGTGCCAGCAGCAATCAAGGTTCGGTGACAGGGAACACTGAAGCTTTCTTT
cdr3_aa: CASSNQGSVTGNTEAFF

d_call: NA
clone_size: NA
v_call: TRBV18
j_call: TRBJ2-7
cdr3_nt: TGTGCCAGCTCGTGGGACACATCCTACGAGCAGTACTTC
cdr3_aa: CASSWDTSYEQYF

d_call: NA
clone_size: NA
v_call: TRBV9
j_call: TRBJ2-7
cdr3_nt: TGTGCCAGCAGCGTAGCCGGAGGGATCGAGCAGTACTTC
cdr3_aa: CASSVAGGIEQYF

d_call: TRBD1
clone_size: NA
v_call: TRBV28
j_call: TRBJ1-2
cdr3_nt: TGTGCCAGCAGTCAACAGGGGGCGGGCTACACCTTC
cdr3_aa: CASSQQGAGYTF

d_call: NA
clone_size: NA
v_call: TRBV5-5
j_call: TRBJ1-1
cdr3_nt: TGTGCCAGCAGCCTGCCGGGGGGGAACACTGAAGCTTTCTTT
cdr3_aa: CASSLPGGNTEAFF

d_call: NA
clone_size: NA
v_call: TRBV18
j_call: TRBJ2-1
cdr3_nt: TGTGCCAGCTCACCACCGGGGGCGAACTACAATGAGCAGTTCTTC
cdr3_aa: CASSPPGANYNEQFF

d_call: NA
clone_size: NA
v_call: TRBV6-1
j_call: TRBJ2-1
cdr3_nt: TGTGCCAGCAGTGAACTGAGTTCTTCCTCCTACAATGAGCAGTTCTTC
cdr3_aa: CASSELSSSSYNEQFF

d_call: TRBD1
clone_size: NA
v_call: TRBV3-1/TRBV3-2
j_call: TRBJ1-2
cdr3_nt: TGTGCCAGCAGCCAACTATCGGACAGGCAGCACTATGGCTACACCTTC
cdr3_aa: CASSQLSDRQHYGYTF

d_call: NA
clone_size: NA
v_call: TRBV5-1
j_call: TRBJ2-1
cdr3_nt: TGCGCCAGCCTGAAATCCACCCCAGGCAATGAGCAGTTCTTC
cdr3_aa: CASLKSTPGNEQFF

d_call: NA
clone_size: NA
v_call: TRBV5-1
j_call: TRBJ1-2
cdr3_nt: TGCGCCAGCGCGGGCGCAGGCGGCTACACCTTC
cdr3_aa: CASAGAGGYTF

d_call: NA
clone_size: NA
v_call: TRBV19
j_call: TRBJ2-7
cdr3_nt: TGTGCCAGTAGTCCGACACCTATCTCCTACGAGCAGTACTTC
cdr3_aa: CASSPTPISYEQYF

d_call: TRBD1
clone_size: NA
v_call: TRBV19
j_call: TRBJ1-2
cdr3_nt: TGTGCCAGTAGTACCTGGACAGGGGCCAACACCTTC
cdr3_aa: CASSTWTGANTF

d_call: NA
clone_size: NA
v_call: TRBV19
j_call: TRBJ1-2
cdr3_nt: TGTGCCAGTAGCGACAGGACGGTATACTATGGCTACACCTTC
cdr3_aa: CASSDRTVYYGYTF

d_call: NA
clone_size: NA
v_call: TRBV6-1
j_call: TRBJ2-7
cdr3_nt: TGTGCCAGCAGTGACAGGGGTAGGTTAGTCCACGAGCAGTACTTC
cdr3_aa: CASSDRGRLVHEQYF

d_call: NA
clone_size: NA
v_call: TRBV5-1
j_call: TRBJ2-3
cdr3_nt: TGCGCCAGCAGGACCGCAGCGCACTCTAGCACAGATACGCAGTATTTT
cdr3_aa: CASRTAAHSSTDTQYF

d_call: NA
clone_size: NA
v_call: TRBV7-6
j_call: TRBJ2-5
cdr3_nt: TGTGCCAGCAGCTTAGCCCTCCCCGCGCCCCAAGAGACCCAGTACTTC
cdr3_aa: CASSLALPAPQETQYF